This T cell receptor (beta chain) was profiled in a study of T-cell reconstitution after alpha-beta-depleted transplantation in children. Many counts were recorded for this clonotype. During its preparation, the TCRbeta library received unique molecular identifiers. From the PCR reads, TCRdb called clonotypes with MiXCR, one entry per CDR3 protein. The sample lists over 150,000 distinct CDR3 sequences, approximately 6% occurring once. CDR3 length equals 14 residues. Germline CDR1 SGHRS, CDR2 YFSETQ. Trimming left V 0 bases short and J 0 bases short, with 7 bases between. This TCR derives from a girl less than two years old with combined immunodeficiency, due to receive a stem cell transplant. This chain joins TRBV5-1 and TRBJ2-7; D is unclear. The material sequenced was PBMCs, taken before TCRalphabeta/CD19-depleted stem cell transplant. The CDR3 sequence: CASSLEAFSYEQYF. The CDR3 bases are TGCGCCAGCAGCTTGGAGGCGTTCTCCTACGAGCAGTACTTC. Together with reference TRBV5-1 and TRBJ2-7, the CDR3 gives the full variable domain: KAGVTQTPRYLIKTRGQQVTLSCSPISGHRSVSWYQQTPGQGLQFLFEYFSETQRNKGNFPGRFSGRQFSNSRSEMNVSTLELGDSALYLCASSLEAFSYEQYFGPGTRLTVT.